This entry describes one T cell receptor (beta chain). Its antigen is undetermined. The sample belongs to a study of lymphopenia after photon versus proton radiotherapy. Study-wide results and caveats: In patients who died, overall survival fell as post-nadir TCR diversity dropped more. Only patients who died were analyzed for survival; proton advantage is unproven. After the lymphocyte nadir, photon-treated repertoires showed oligoclonal expansion, especially of CD8+ Temra cells. Under photons, naive T cells and diversity fell while effector/memory populations rose.

After removal of 8 bases from V and 1 base from J, the junction contained 8 bases not matched to a gene. Germline V gene sequence: CDR1 LNHDA, CDR2 SQIVND (reference sequence). The CDR3 loop spans 15 amino acids. TCRdb's table, derived via immunoSEQ multiplex PCR, lists solely in-frame clones and lacks some. The sample shows some 45,000 clones, approximately 80% of them seen only once. The TCR was taken from a woman in her 70s with pancreatic cancer. The V call is TRBV19, the J call TRBJ2-1, with 7 bases identical to TRBD2. This material consisted of peripheral blood, taken from a patient treated with proton-based radiotherapy. The CDR3 here is CASGGGGGSYNEQFF. CDR3 DNA: TGTGCCAGTGGGGGAGGCGGGGGTTCCTACAATGAGCAGTTCTTC.